A single sample gave rise to the 27 T cell receptor beta chains below, sequenced in a study of early T cells in non-severe SARS-CoV-2 infection. TCRdb recomputed calls from the 5' RACE reads with MiXCR, one row per CDR3 protein. The sample lists about 110,000 distinct CDR3 sequences; about an eighth were seen once. Material: whole blood. Every receptor here comes from an adult who was a healthcare worker with PCR-confirmed SARS-CoV-2 infection or an uninfected control (not recorded which).

This clonotype showed up many times. This chain links TRBV11-2 with TRBJ2-3; possibly TRBD2 for D (6 bases). CDR1 and CDR2 from the germline V gene are SGHAT and FQNNGV. This CDR3 region has 16 residues. The V and J ends lost 4 bases and 2 bases respectively, with 16 bases between them. CDR3 amino acids: CASSYGAGSLTDTQYF. The CDR3 DNA follows: TGTGCCAGCAGCTATGGGGCGGGATCGCTCACAGATACGCAGTATTTT.

This clonotype has at least ten counts. The chain uses TRBV7-9 and TRBJ2-3; 9 bases are a match to TRBD2. Trimming took 5 bases from V and 5 from J; bases not matched to a gene: 5. Germline CDR1 and CDR2: SEHNR and FQNEAQ (reference sequence). The CDR3 is 14 residues long. CDR3 DNA: TGTGCCAGCAGCCCTGGACTAGCGAGAGATACGCAGTATTTT. It yields the protein CASSPGLARDTQYF.

This clonotype was picked up many times. This rearrangement joins TRBV19 to TRBJ1-3; 8 nucleotides match TRBD1. The J segment lost 0 bases and the V segment lost 4 bases, leaving 11 bases of the junction unmatched. CDR3 size: 18 residues. The germline CDR1 and CDR2 sequences are LNHDA and SQIVND (reference sequence). For the CDR3, the DNA is TGTGCCAGTAGTACACAAGCCCGGGACAGGCCCTCTGGAAACACCATATATTTT. It translates to CASSTQARDRPSGNTIYF.

The chain uses TRBV7-9 and TRBJ2-1; D is perhaps TRBD2 (5 bases). Trimming left V 4 bases short and J 8 bases short, with 15 bases between. The V gene's germline CDR1 is SEHNR and CDR2 FQNEAQ (reference sequence). The CDR3 spans 14 residues. The CDR3 DNA is TGTGCCAGCAGCTCTCCTCGGGGATCGGATGAGCAGTTCTTC. The encoded protein is CASSSPRGSDEQFF.

The chain uses TRBV28 and TRBJ1-5; perhaps TRBD1 as D (6 bases). Per the germline V gene, CDR1 is MDHEN and CDR2 is SYDVKM. Trimming cost V 5 bases and J 10 bases, with 12 bases left between them. CDR3 length: 12 amino acids. The CDR3 coding sequence is TGTGCCAGCAGTCAGACAGGTTCTCCCCAGCATTTT. Translation: CASSQTGSPQHF.

This clonotype appeared many times. This rearrangement joins TRBV7-2 to TRBJ2-3, with D unclear. V was pared by 0 bases and J by 2 bases, with 9 bases between. The CDR3 contains 15 residues. CDR1 and CDR2 (germline): SGHTA, FQGNSA. CDR3 in amino acids: CASSLAPWPTDTQYF. CDR3 DNA: TGTGCCAGCAGCTTAGCGCCGTGGCCCACAGATACGCAGTATTTT.

This clonotype was counted ten times or more. The chain employs TRBV10-3 and TRBJ2-1, with D uncertain. Germline values: CDR1 ENHRY, CDR2 SYGVKD. This CDR3 is built from 12 residues. V was shortened by 0 bases and J by 9 bases, with 6 bases between the two germline ends. DNA for the CDR3: TGTGCCATCAGTGAGTCAAGTGCTGAGCAGTTCTTC. It codes for CAISESSAEQFF.

This clonotype was detected a few times. The CDR3: CASSLAVETKLFF. CDR3 DNA: TGTGCCAGCAGCTTAGCGGTAGAAACAAAACTGTTTTTT. This chain connects TRBV7-2 to TRBJ1-4; the D is unclear. Germline CDR1 reads SGHTA; CDR2 reads FQGNSA. The V and J ends lost 0 bases and 10 bases respectively, with 9 bases between them. The CDR3 has 13 amino acids.

Of note for this clonotype: A clone one base away is much larger, so this may be a read error. The gene calls are TRBV18 and TRBJ2-1; D may be TRBD2 (5 bases). The CDR3 has 16 amino acids. The germline V gene has CDR1 KGHSH and CDR2 LQKENI. The CDR3 DNA follows: TGTGCCAGCTCTCTGCCGAACGGCGGCCCCCGGGGTGAGCGGTTCTTC. Encoded protein: CASSLPNGGPRGERFF. Looking up the rest from reference TRBV18 and TRBJ2-1 gives the full variable domain: NAGVMQNPRHLVRRRGQEARLRCSPMKGHSHVYWYRQLPEEGLKFMVYLQKENIIDESGMPKERFSAEFPKEGPSILRIQQVVRGDSAAYFCASSLPNGGPRGERFFGPGTRLTVL.

This clonotype was observed a few times. V usage is TRBV28 and J usage is TRBJ2-3; 8 bases map to TRBD2. The CDR3 contains 16 residues. V dropped 4 bases and J dropped 5; count of bases not matched to a gene: 11. CDR1 is MDHEN and CDR2 is SYDVKM in the germline V gene. DNA for the CDR3: TGTGCCAGCAGTTCCCCTTGGCGGGGGGCCGAAGATACGCAGTATTTT. It encodes CASSSPWRGAEDTQYF.

This clonotype has at least ten counts. V gene TRBV7-6 combines with J gene TRBJ2-5; TRBD1 agrees at 11 bases. Germline V CDR1 and CDR2: SGHVS, FNYEAQ. This CDR3 spans 17 amino acids. Unmatched junction bases numbered 12, after V lost 5 bases and J lost 4 bases. DNA for the CDR3: TGTGCCAGCAGCCAAGGGACGAGGGGGACAGGGGGAGAGACCCAGTACTTC. Protein product: CASSQGTRGTGGETQYF.

This clonotype has at least ten counts. The chain uses TRBV20-1 and TRBJ2-7, with D possibly matching TRBD1 (5 bases). The CDR3 is made up of 15 amino acids. The germline gives CDR1 DFQATT, CDR2 SNEGSKA (reference sequence). V was clipped by 5 bases and J by 4 bases, with 21 bases between them. The CDR3 spells CSASQMAGRIYEQYF. The CDR3 region has the DNA TGCAGTGCTTCCCAGATGGCAGGGCGAATTTACGAGCAGTACTTC.

The rearrangement links TRBV20-1 to TRBJ1-5; D may be TRBD1 (5 bases). The CDR3 is 12 amino acids. V gave up 4 bases and J gave up 7 bases, with 11 bases separating them. Germline lookup yields CDR1 DFQATT and CDR2 SNEGSKA (reference sequence). This CDR3 reads CSAKRQQQPQHF. As DNA, the CDR3 is TGCAGTGCTAAGCGACAGCAACAGCCCCAGCATTTT.

This clonotype was seen many times. CDR3 nucleotide sequence: TGTGCCAGCAGTTCCACCTCCGGGACAGGGGGTTTCGAGCAGTACTTC. Protein product: CASSSTSGTGGFEQYF. The chain joins TRBV6-5 to TRBJ2-7; 11 bases agree with TRBD1. The junction had 11 bases not matched to a gene; V was cut back by 4 bases and J by 6 bases. The germline V gene has CDR1 MNHEY and CDR2 SVGAGI. This CDR3 spans 16 amino acids.

CDR3 residues: CSAATGAKNIQYF. CDR3 coding DNA: TGCAGTGCTGCGACAGGAGCCAAAAACATTCAGTACTTC. The chain combines TRBV20-1 with TRBJ2-4, with D perhaps TRBD1 (6 bases). Germline V lookup: CDR1 DFQATT, CDR2 SNEGSKA (reference sequence). The V gene lost 5 bases and the J gene lost 0 bases, with 8 bases spanning the gap. CDR3 size: 13 residues.

The chain carries TRBV5-1 and TRBJ1-6; D is unresolved. CDR3 length equals 14 residues. V shed 1 base and J shed 7 bases, with 9 bases lying between them. The germline V gene has CDR1 SGHRS and CDR2 YFSETQ. The CDR3 sequence is CASSLTAENSPLHF. The DNA for the CDR3 is TGCGCCAGCAGCTTGACGGCCGAGAATTCACCCCTCCACTTT.

This clonotype came up once. The V gene is TRBV6-5, the J gene TRBJ1-5; 10 bases map to TRBD1. V gave up 7 bases and J gave up 5 bases; unmatched junction bases: 5. Germline V gene data show CDR1 as MNHEY and CDR2 as SVGAGI. The CDR3 length is 14 residues. CDR3 in DNA: TGTGCCAGCAAGACCGGGACAGGGGATCAGCCCCAGCATTTT. Translation: CASKTGTGDQPQHF.

This clonotype appeared many times. This CDR3 is CASSDYRDFTGELFF. CDR3 coding DNA: TGTGCCAGTAGTGATTACAGGGACTTCACCGGGGAGCTGTTTTTT. The gene calls are TRBV19 and TRBJ2-2; D may be TRBD1 or TRBD2 (6 bases each). Germline loops: CDR1 LNHDA, CDR2 SQIVND (reference sequence). The CDR3 is made up of 15 amino acids. V was clipped by 5 bases and J by 4 bases, with 14 bases between them.

This clonotype was detected a few times. CDR3 amino acids: CSVRTEVYQPQHF. In DNA form, the CDR3 reads TGCAGTGTTCGGACAGAGGTTTATCAGCCCCAGCATTTT. This chain connects TRBV20-1 to TRBJ1-5; possible D gene TRBD1, 6 bases. Germline CDR1 reads DFQATT; CDR2 reads SNEGSKA (reference sequence). This CDR3 has 13 amino acids. Trimming took off 7 bases at V and 5 bases at J, with 15 bases between the two ends.

This clonotype was picked up many times. Here the CDR3 DNA reads TGTGCCAGCAGTTTTGTTAACACAGATACGCAGTATTTT. The encoded protein is CASSFVNTDTQYF. The rearrangement links TRBV12-3 or TRBV12-4 to TRBJ2-3; D remains ambiguous. The CDR3 totals 13 residues. Trimming removed 3 bases at V and 2 bases at J, with 6 bases between.

This clonotype was observed a handful of times. The rearrangement joins TRBV10-1 to TRBJ2-7, with 7 bases lining up with TRBD2. The length of the CDR3 is 17 residues. The germline V gene has CDR1 WNHNN and CDR2 SYGVQD (reference sequence). V was pared by 0 bases and J by 4 bases, with 12 bases of the junction left unmatched. CDR3 loop: CASSESGSGIWGYEQYF. DNA of the CDR3: TGCGCCAGCAGTGAGTCCGGGAGCGGGATTTGGGGGTACGAGCAGTACTTC.

This clonotype was seen a handful of times. CDR3 protein: CATSDSDRDEQFF. The CDR3 DNA is TGTGCCACCAGTGACTCTGACAGGGATGAGCAGTTCTTC. The chain has TRBV24-1 and TRBJ2-1; 7 bases are a match to TRBD1. Looked up from germline, CDR1 is KGHDR and CDR2 is SFDVKD. The V and J ends lost 4 bases and 8 bases, in that order; junction bases with no gene match: 4. The CDR3 runs 13 residues.

This clonotype was observed many times. The genes are TRBV24-1 and TRBJ2-5; the D is unclear. The germline CDR1 and CDR2 sequences are KGHDR and SFDVKD. V shed 3 bases and J shed 5 bases, with 9 bases lying between them. The CDR3 is 13 residues long. CDR3 residues: CATSDPGLETQYF. The CDR3 DNA follows: TGTGCCACCAGTGATCCCGGGCTTGAGACCCAGTACTTC.

This clonotype came up many times. J is TRBJ2-2 and V is TRBV5-1; 8 bases line up with TRBD1. The CDR3 is made up of 16 amino acids. In germline, CDR1 is SGHRS, CDR2 YFSETQ. V trimming: 4 bases; J trimming: 4 bases; junction bases outside the gene matches: 9. This chain's CDR3 is CASSKSGTGGTGELFF. The CDR3 coding sequence is TGCGCCAGCAGCAAATCCGGAACAGGGGGCACCGGGGAGCTGTTTTTT.

V and J are TRBV12-3 or TRBV12-4 and TRBJ2-1, with D uncertain. Trimming left V 5 bases short and J 9 bases short, with 11 bases between. The CDR3 totals 12 residues. CDR3 DNA: TGTGCCAGCAGTCCCGAATGGGCTGAGCAGTTCTTC. Residues: CASSPEWAEQFF.

The chain recombines TRBV3-1 with TRBJ1-6; 8 positions agree with TRBD1. CDR1 is LGHDT and CDR2 is YNNKEL in the germline V gene (reference sequence). The junction had 7 bases not matched to a gene; V was cut back by 0 bases and J by 9 bases. The CDR3 extends over 16 amino acids. The CDR3 protein is CASSQEGGQGGSPLHF. Written as DNA, the CDR3 is TGTGCCAGCAGCCAAGAAGGTGGACAGGGAGGTTCACCCCTCCACTTT.

This clonotype appeared many times. V and J are TRBV7-8 and TRBJ1-5; TRBD1 agrees at 7 bases. CDR1 and CDR2 from the germline V gene are SGHVS and FQNEAQ. The CDR3 length is 15 residues. V was clipped by 2 bases and J by 2 bases; unmatched bases: 3. CDR3 nucleotide sequence: TGTGCCAGCAGCTTAAGACAGGGCCGCAATCAGCCCCAGCATTTT. Amino acid sequence: CASSLRQGRNQPQHF.